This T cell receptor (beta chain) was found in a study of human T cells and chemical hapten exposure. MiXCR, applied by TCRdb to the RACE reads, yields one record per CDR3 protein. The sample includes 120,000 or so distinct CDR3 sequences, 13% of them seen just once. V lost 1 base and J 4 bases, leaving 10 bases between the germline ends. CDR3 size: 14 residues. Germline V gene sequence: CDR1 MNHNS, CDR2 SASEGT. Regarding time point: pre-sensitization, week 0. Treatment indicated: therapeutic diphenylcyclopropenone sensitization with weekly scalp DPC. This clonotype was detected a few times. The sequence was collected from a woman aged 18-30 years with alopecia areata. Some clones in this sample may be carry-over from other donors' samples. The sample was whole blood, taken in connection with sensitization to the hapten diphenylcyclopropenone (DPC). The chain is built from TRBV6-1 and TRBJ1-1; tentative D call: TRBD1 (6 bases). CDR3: CASSEVGGLTEAFF. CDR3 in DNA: TGTGCCAGCAGTGAAGTGGGGGGGCTCACTGAAGCTTTCTTT.